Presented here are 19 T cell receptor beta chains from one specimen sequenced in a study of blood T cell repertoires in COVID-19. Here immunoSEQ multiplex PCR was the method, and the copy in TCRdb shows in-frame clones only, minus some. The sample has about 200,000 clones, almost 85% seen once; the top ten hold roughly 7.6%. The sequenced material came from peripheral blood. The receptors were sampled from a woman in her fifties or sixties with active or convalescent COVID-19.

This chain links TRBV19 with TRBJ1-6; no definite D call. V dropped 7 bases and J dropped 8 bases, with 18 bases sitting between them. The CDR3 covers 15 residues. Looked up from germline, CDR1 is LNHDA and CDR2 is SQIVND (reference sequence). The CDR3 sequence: CASKIIGGADSPLHF. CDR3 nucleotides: TGTGCCAGTAAAATTATAGGAGGAGCCGATTCACCCCTCCACTTT.

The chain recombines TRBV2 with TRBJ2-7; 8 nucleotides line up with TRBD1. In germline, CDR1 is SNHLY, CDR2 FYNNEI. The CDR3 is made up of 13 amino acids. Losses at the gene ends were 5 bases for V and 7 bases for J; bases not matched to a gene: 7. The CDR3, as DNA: TGTGCCAGCAGTTCAGGGGGCGGAGGGGAGCAGTACTTC. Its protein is CASSSGGGGEQYF.

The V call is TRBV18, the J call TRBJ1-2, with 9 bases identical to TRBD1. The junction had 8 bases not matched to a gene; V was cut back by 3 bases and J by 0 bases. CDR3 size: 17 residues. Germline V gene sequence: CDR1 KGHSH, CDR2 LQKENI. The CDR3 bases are TGTGCCAGCTCACCCGCGGAACAGGGGGCATCTAACTATGGCTACACCTTC. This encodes CASSPAEQGASNYGYTF.

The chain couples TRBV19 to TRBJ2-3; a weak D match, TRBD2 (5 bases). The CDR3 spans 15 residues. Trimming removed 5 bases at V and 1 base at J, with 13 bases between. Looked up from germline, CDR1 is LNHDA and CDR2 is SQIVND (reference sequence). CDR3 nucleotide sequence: TGTGCCAGTAGTTTAGGACTCGTCCGCACAGATACGCAGTATTTT. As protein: CASSLGLVRTDTQYF.

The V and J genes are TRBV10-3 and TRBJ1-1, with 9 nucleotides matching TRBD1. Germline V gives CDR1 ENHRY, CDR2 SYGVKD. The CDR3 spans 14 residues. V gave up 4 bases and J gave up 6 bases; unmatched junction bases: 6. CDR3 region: CAISAGQGRAEAFF. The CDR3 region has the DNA TGTGCCATCAGTGCGGGACAGGGAAGGGCTGAAGCTTTCTTT.

The CDR3: CASSLRRGETQYF. CDR3 DNA: TGTGCCAGCAGTCTCCGCAGGGGGGAGACCCAGTACTTC. The rearrangement uses TRBV12-3 or TRBV12-4 and TRBJ2-5; TRBD1 agrees at 7 bases. V lost 5 bases to trimming and J lost 5 bases; unmatched junction nucleotides: 5. This CDR3 contains 13 residues.

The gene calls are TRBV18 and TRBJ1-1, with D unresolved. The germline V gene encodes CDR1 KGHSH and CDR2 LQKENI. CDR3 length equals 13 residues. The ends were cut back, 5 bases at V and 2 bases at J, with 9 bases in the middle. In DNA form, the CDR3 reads TGTGCCAGCTCAGAGGGTCCAAACACTGAAGCTTTCTTT. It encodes CASSEGPNTEAFF.

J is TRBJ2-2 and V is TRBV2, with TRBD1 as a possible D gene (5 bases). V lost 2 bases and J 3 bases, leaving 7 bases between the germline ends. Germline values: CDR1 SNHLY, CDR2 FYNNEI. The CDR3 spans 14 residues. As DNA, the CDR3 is TGTGCCAGCAGTGAACAGGGTTACACCGGGGAGCTGTTTTTT. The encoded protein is CASSEQGYTGELFF.

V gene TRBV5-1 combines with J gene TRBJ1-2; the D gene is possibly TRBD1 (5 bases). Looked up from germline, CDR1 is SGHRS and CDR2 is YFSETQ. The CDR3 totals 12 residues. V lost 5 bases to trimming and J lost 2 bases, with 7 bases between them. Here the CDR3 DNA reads TGCGCCAGCAGGCGGGGGAACTATGGCTACACCTTC. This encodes CASRRGNYGYTF.

CDR3 in DNA: TGTGCCAGCAGTGAAGGGGTCGGGGTCCAGCCCCAGCATTTT. Translating it yields CASSEGVGVQPQHF. The rearrangement links TRBV2 to TRBJ1-5; D is unresolved. The CDR3 length is 14 residues. The V and J ends lost 1 base and 7 bases respectively, with 11 bases between them. CDR1 is SNHLY, CDR2 FYNNEI, per germline.

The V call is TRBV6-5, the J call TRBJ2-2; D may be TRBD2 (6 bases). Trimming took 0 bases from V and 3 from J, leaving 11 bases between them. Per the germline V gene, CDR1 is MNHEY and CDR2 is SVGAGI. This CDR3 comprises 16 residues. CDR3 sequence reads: CASSYSTRTYTGELFF. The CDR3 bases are TGTGCCAGCAGTTACTCGACTAGAACTTACACCGGGGAGCTGTTTTTT.

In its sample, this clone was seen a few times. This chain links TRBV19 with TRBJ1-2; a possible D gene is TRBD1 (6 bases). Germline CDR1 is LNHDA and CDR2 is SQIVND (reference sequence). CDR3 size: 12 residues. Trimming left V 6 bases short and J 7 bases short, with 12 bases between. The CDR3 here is CASSRGATGYTF. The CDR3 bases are TGTGCCAGTAGCAGGGGCGCGACTGGCTACACCTTC.

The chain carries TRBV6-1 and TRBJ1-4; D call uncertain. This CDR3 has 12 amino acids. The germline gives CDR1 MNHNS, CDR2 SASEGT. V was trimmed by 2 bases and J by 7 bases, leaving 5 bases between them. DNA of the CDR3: TGTGCCAGCAGTGAACGGGTTGAAAAACTGTTTTTT. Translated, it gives CASSERVEKLFF.

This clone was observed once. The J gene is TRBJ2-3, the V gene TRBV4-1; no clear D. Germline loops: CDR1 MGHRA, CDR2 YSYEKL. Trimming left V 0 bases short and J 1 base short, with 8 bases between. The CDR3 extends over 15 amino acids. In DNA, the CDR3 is TGCGCCAGCAGCCAAGAGGGTGGGCGCACAGATACGCAGTATTTT. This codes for CASSQEGGRTDTQYF.

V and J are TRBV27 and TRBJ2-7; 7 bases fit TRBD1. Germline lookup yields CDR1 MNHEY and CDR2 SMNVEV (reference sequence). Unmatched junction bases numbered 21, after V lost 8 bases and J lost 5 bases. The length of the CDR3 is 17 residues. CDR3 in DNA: TGTGCCAGCCGGGCCCTCTCCGGACAGGCCTTTTCCGACGAGCAGTACTTC. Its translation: CASRALSGQAFSDEQYF.

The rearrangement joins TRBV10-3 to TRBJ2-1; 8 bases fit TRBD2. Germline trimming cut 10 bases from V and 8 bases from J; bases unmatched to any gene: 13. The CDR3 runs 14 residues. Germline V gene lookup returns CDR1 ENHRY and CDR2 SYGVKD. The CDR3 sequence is CATNGGEGVYEQFF. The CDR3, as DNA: TGTGCCACCAACGGGGGGGAGGGCGTGTATGAGCAGTTCTTC.

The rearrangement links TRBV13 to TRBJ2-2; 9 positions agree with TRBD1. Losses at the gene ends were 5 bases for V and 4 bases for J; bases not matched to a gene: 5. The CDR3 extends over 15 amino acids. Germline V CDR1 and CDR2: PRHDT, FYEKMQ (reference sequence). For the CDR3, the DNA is TGTGCCAGCAGCCCGACGGACAGGGGCACCGGGGAGCTGTTTTTT. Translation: CASSPTDRGTGELFF.

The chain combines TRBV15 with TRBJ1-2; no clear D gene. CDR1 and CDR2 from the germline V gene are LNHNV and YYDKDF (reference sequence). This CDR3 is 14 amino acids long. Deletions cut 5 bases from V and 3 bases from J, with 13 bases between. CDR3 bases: TGTGCCACCAGCGGATGGGGAGACCACTATGGCTACACCTTC. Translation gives CATSGWGDHYGYTF.

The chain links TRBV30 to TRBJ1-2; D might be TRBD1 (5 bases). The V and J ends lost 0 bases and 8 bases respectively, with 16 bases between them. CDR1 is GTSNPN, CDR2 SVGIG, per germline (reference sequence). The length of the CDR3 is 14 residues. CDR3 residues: CAWSVRREHKGYTF. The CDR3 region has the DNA TGTGCCTGGAGTGTCCGCAGGGAACACAAGGGCTACACCTTC.